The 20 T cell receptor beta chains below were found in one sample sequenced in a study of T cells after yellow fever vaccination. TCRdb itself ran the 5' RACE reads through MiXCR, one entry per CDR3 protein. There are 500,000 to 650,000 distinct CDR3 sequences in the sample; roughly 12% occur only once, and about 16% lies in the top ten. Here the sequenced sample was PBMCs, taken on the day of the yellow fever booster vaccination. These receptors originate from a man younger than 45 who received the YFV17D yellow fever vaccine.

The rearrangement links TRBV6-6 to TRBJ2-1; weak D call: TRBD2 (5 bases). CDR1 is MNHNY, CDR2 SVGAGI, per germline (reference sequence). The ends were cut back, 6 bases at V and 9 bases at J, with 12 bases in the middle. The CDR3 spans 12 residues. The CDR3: CASRSTNGEQFF. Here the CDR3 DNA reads TGTGCCAGCAGGTCGACTAACGGTGAGCAGTTCTTC.

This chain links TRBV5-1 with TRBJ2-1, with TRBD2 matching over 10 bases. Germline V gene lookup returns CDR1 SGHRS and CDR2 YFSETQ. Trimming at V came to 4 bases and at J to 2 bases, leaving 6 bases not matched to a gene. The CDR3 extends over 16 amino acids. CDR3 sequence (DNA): TGCGCCAGCAGCCGGACTAGCGGCTACACCTACAATGAGCAGTTCTTC. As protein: CASSRTSGYTYNEQFF.

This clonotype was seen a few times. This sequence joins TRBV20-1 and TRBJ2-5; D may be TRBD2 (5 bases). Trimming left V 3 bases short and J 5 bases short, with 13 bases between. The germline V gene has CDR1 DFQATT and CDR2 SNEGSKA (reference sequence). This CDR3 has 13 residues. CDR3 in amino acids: CSASHGVGETQYF. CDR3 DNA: TGCAGTGCTAGCCACGGGGTCGGGGAGACCCAGTACTTC.

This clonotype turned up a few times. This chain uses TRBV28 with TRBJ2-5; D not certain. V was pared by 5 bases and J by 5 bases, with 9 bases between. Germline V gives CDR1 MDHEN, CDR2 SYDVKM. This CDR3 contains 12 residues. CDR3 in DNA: TGTGCCAGCAGTCCTCCTATGGAGACCCAGTACTTC. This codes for CASSPPMETQYF.

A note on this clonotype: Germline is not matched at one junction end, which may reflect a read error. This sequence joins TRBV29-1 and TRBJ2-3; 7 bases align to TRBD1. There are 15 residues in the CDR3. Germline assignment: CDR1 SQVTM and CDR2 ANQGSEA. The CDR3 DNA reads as TGCAGCGTCGTAGGGGGACAGAGGCCCACAAATACGCAGTATTTT. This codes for CSVVGGQRPTNTQYF.

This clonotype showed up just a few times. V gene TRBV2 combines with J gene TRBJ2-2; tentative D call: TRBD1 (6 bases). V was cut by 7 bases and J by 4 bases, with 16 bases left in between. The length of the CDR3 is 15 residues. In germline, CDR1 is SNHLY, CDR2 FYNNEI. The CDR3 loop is CASKWQGISTGELFF. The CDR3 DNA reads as TGTGCCAGCAAGTGGCAGGGGATTAGCACCGGGGAGCTGTTTTTT.

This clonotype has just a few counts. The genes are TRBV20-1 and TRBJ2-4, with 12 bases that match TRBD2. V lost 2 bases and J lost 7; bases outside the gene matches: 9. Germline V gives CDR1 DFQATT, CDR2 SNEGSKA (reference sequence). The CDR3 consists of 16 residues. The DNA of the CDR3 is TGCAGTGCTAGATCCAGACTAGCGGGAGTAGGTAACATTCAGTACTTC. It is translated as CSARSRLAGVGNIQYF.

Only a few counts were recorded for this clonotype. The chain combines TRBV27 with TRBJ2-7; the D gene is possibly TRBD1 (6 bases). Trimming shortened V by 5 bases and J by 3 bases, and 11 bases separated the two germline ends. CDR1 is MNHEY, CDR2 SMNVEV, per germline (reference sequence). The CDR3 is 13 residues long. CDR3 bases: TGTGCCAGCAGTCCCCGACAGGACTACGAGCAGTACTTC. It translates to CASSPRQDYEQYF.

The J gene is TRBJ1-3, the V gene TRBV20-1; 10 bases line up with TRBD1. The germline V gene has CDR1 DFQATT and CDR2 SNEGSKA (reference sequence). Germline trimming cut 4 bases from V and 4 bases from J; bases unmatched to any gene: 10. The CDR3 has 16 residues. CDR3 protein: CSANLPGQGRGNTIYF. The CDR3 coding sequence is TGCAGTGCTAACCTACCGGGACAGGGGAGGGGAAACACCATATATTTT.

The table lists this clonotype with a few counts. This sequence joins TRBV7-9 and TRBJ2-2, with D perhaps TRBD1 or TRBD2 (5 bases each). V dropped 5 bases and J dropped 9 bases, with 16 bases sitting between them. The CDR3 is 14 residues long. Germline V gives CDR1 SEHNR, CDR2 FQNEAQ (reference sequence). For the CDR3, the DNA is TGTGCCAGCAGCGACGGGCTAACGGGGCGGGAGCTGTTTTTT. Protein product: CASSDGLTGRELFF.

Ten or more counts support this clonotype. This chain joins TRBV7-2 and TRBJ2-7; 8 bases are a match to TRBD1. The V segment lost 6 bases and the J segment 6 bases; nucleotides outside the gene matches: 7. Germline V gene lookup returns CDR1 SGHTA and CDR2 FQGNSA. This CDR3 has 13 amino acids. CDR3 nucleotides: TGTGCCAGCAGGTTGTCCAGGGGGCGCGAGCAGTACTTC. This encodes CASRLSRGREQYF.

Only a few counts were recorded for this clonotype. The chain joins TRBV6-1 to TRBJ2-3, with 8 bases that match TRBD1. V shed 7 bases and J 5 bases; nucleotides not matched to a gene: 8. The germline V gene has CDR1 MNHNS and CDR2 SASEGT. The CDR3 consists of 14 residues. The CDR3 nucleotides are TGTGCCAGCAAAGCGACAGGGGTGCTAGATACGCAGTATTTT. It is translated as CASKATGVLDTQYF.

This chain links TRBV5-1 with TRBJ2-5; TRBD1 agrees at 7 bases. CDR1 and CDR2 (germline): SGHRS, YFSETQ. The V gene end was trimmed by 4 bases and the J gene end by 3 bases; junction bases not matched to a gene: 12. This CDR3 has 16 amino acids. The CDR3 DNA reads TGCGCCAGCAGCCAAGGGGGCAGCGCGTTAAAAGAGACCCAGTACTTC. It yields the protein CASSQGGSALKETQYF.

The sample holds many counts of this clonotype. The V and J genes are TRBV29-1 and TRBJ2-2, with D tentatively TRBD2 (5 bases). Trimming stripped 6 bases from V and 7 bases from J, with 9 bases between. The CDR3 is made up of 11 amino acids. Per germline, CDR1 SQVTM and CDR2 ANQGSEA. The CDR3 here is CSVAGDGELFF. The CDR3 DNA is TGCAGCGTAGCCGGGGACGGGGAGCTGTTTTTT.

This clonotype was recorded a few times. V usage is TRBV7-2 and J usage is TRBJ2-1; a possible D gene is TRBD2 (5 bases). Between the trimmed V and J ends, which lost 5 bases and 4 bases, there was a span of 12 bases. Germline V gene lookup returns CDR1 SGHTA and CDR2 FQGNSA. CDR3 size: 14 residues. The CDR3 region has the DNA TGTGCCAGCAGCCTGAGAGGGTTGTACAATGAGCAGTTCTTC. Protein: CASSLRGLYNEQFF. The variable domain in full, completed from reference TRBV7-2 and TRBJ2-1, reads GAGVSQSPSNKVTEKGKDVELRCDPISGHTALYWYRQSLGQGLEFLIYFQGNSAPDKSGLPSDRFSAERTGGSVSTLTIQRTQQEDSAVYLCASSLRGLYNEQFFGPGTRLTVL.

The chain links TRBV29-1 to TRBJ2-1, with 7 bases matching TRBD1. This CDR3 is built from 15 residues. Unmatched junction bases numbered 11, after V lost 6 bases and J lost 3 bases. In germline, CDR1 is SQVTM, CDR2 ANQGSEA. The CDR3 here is CSVAPGTVNYNEQFF. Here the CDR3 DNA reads TGCAGCGTCGCCCCCGGGACAGTAAACTACAATGAGCAGTTCTTC.

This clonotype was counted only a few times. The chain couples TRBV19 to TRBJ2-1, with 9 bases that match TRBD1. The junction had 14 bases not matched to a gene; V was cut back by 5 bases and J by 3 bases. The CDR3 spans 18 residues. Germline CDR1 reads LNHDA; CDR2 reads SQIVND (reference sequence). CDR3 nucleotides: TGTGCCAGTAGTCCTAAAGAGGGACAGGGCCCTTTCTACAATGAGCAGTTCTTC. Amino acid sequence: CASSPKEGQGPFYNEQFF.

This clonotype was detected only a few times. The DNA of the CDR3 is TGTGCCTGGAGTGTAGGGGATTGGGGGCCCCAGCATTTT. Its translation is CAWSVGDWGPQHF. The chain couples TRBV30 to TRBJ1-5, with D perhaps TRBD1 (5 bases). This CDR3 is 13 amino acids long. Germline CDR1 reads GTSNPN; CDR2 reads SVGIG (reference sequence). The V gene lost 0 bases and the J gene lost 9 bases, with 12 bases spanning the gap.

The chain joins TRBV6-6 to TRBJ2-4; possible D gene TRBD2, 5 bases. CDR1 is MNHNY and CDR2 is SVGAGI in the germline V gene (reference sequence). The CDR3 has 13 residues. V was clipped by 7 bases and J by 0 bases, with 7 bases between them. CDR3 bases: TGTGCCAGCAACGGGGTAGCCAAAAACATTCAGTACTTC. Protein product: CASNGVAKNIQYF.

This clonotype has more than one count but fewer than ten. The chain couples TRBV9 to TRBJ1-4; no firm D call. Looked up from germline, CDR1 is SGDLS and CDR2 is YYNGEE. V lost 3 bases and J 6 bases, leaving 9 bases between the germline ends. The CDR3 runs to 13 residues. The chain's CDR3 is CASSAHTDEKLFF. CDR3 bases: TGTGCCAGCAGCGCCCACACGGATGAAAAACTGTTTTTT.